Each of the 28 T cell receptor beta chains below was sequenced from the same sample in a study of T cell changes during pregnancy in multiple sclerosis. The protocol was immunoSEQ multiplex PCR, while the TCRdb copy is restricted to in-frame clones and leaves out a portion. The repertoire has about 93,000 clones, roughly 92% of them found once; the top ten carry around 2%. The sequenced sample was peripheral blood, obtained after pregnancy. Every receptor here comes from a female donor with multiple sclerosis, enrolled in a pregnancy study.

CDR3 residues: CASSQDRSGETQYF. CDR3 in DNA: TGTGCCAGCAGCCAAGATCGGAGCGGGGAGACCCAGTACTTC. J is TRBJ2-5 and V is TRBV4-2; weak D call: TRBD2 (6 bases). CDR1 is LGHNA and CDR2 is YNFKEQ in the germline V gene. CDR3 size: 14 residues. The V and J ends lost 0 bases and 5 bases respectively, with 10 bases between them.

V is TRBV14 and J is TRBJ2-1; 7 bases align to TRBD2. Trimming cost V 0 bases and J 12 bases; bases outside gene matches: 5. The CDR3 is made up of 13 amino acids. CDR1 and CDR2 from the germline V gene are SGHDN and FVKESK. CDR3 nucleotides: TGTGCCAGCAGCCAAGAGAGGATAGCGGGGCAGTTCTTC. It specifies CASSQERIAGQFF.

The J gene is TRBJ1-4, the V gene TRBV9, with D possibly being TRBD1 (5 bases). Germline V gene sequence: CDR1 SGDLS, CDR2 YYNGEE. The CDR3 runs to 13 residues. Trimming cost V 7 bases and J 1 base, with 8 bases left between them. The CDR3 reads CASSRGTNEKLFF. The CDR3 coding sequence is TGTGCCAGCTCAAGGGGAACTAATGAAAAACTGTTTTTT.

This rearrangement joins TRBV4-1 to TRBJ2-7, with D possibly being TRBD2 (6 bases). With 5 bases removed from V and 3 bases from J, the gap between germline ends came to 17 bases. This CDR3 contains 15 residues. The germline V gene encodes CDR1 MGHRA and CDR2 YSYEKL. CDR3 nucleotide sequence: TGCGCCAGCAGCTCCCTGGAGGGCCTTCTCTACGAGCAGTACTTC. Translation: CASSSLEGLLYEQYF.

V gene TRBV11-2 combines with J gene TRBJ2-7, with D hard to call. Deletions cut 2 bases from V and 1 base from J, with 15 bases between. CDR3 size: 16 residues. The V gene's germline CDR1 is SGHAT and CDR2 FQNNGV. CDR3 amino acids: CASSLYPSTSSYEQYF. CDR3 bases: TGTGCCAGCAGCTTATATCCGAGCACTTCTTCCTACGAGCAGTACTTC.

The rearrangement joins TRBV5-1 to TRBJ2-3, with a tentative D call TRBD1 (6 bases). CDR1 is SGHRS, CDR2 YFSETQ, per germline. Trimming cost V 5 bases and J 3 bases, with 13 bases left between them. The CDR3 is made up of 14 amino acids. CDR3 sequence: CASSSTGTTDTQYF. The CDR3 DNA sequence: TGCGCCAGCAGTTCGACAGGAACTACAGATACGCAGTATTTT.

The V gene is TRBV12-5, the J gene TRBJ1-2; 9 nucleotides match TRBD1. The V gene end was trimmed by 1 base and the J gene end by 8 bases; junction bases not matched to a gene: 2. This CDR3 spans 13 amino acids. The germline V gene encodes CDR1 LGHNT and CDR2 FRNRAP. Here the CDR3 reads CASGLGQGDGYTF. The CDR3 nucleotides read TGTGCTAGTGGTTTGGGACAGGGGGACGGCTACACCTTC.

The chain combines TRBV20-1 with TRBJ1-2; D is uncertain. The CDR3 runs 11 residues. V lost 7 bases and J 4 bases, leaving 10 bases between the germline ends. Germline loops: CDR1 DFQATT, CDR2 SNEGSKA (reference sequence). CDR3 sequence reads: CSVVGGYGYTF. CDR3 nucleotide sequence: TGCAGTGTTGTAGGAGGCTATGGCTACACCTTC.

In nucleotides, the CDR3 is TGTGCCAGCTTACTAGCGGGCGGAGGGTACAATGAGCAGTTCTTC. Its protein is CASLLAGGGYNEQFF. The chain has TRBV7-9 and TRBJ2-1; 9 nucleotides match TRBD2. V was clipped by 8 bases and J by 4 bases; unmatched bases: 9. The CDR3 length is 15 residues. The germline V gene encodes CDR1 SEHNR and CDR2 FQNEAQ (reference sequence).

This chain joins TRBV5-1 and TRBJ2-7, with 9 bases identical to TRBD1. The germline CDR1 and CDR2 sequences are SGHRS and YFSETQ. The CDR3 totals 15 residues. V trimming: 7 bases; J trimming: 6 bases; junction bases outside the gene matches: 14. The DNA of the CDR3 is TGCGCCAGCGGCGAGACAGGGGGGACATCATCCGAGCAGTACTTC. Translating it yields CASGETGGTSSEQYF.

The V gene is TRBV10-3, the J gene TRBJ1-6; 7 bases line up with TRBD1. The germline gives CDR1 ENHRY, CDR2 SYGVKD. The CDR3 contains 13 residues. The trim removed 5 bases at V and 10 bases at J, leaving 5 bases unmatched. CDR3 coding DNA: TGTGCCATCAGTAGACAGGGAGAGTCACCCCTCCACTTT. As protein: CAISRQGESPLHF.

CDR3 coding DNA: TGCAGCGTTGTATCCCTCGGGGCTTTCTTT. Translating it yields CSVVSLGAFF. V and J are TRBV29-1 and TRBJ1-1; D ambiguous. Germline CDR1 reads SQVTM; CDR2 reads ANQGSEA. The CDR3 contains 10 residues. Trimming shortened V by 4 bases and J by 11 bases, and 11 bases separated the two germline ends.

The genes are TRBV6-5 and TRBJ2-7; tentative D call: TRBD1 (5 bases). CDR1 and CDR2 (germline): MNHEY, SVGAGI. Trimming stripped 2 bases from V and 1 base from J, with 12 bases between. The CDR3 runs 15 residues. The DNA of the CDR3 is TGTGCCAGCAGTTACCTAGGGGCGCGTTCCTACGAGCAGTACTTC. It translates to CASSYLGARSYEQYF.

This clone was seen a single time. The gene calls are TRBV7-8 and TRBJ1-1; 7 bases fit TRBD1. This CDR3 has 18 amino acids. Germline lookup yields CDR1 SGHVS and CDR2 FQNEAQ. V shed 2 bases, J shed 0 bases, and the junction held 12 bases outside the gene matches. This CDR3 reads CASSLMGQLYFMNTEAFF. The CDR3 DNA is TGTGCCAGCAGCTTAATGGGACAGCTATACTTCATGAACACTGAAGCTTTCTTT. The entire variable domain, with the rest obtained from reference TRBV7-8 and TRBJ1-1, is as follows: GAGVSQSPRYKVAKRGQDVALRCDPISGHVSLFWYQQALGQGPEFLTYFQNEAQLDKSGLPSDRFFAERPEGSVSTLKIQRTQQEDSAVYLCASSLMGQLYFMNTEAFFGQGTRLTVV.

The V and J genes are TRBV6-6 and TRBJ1-1; D unresolved. The V and J ends lost 6 bases and 1 base respectively, with 12 bases between them. Germline V gene lookup returns CDR1 MNHNY and CDR2 SVGAGI (reference sequence). The CDR3 spans 14 residues. Written as DNA, the CDR3 is TGTGCCAGCAGGGCGGTTGGAGCGAACACTGAAGCTTTCTTT. Amino acid sequence: CASRAVGANTEAFF.

The rearrangement links TRBV5-1 to TRBJ2-5; D may be TRBD1 (6 bases). Germline assignment: CDR1 SGHRS and CDR2 YFSETQ. V lost 5 bases to trimming and J lost 4 bases, with 24 bases between them. CDR3 length: 17 residues. In DNA form, the CDR3 reads TGCGCCAGCAGTTCTCCCGCCCGGGACACCCCAGGAGAGACCCAGTACTTC. Amino acids: CASSSPARDTPGETQYF.

V and J are TRBV18 and TRBJ1-1; D is perhaps TRBD1 (5 bases). Per germline, CDR1 KGHSH and CDR2 LQKENI. CDR3 length: 15 residues. Trimming removed 4 bases at V and 4 bases at J, with 16 bases between. CDR3 protein: CASSLTTGEATEAFF. CDR3 nucleotides: TGTGCCAGCTCACTAACCACAGGTGAGGCCACTGAAGCTTTCTTT.

This chain uses TRBV7-3 with TRBJ2-3; 10 nucleotides agree with TRBD1. The V and J ends lost 5 bases and 2 bases, in that order; junction bases with no gene match: 7. The CDR3 runs 16 residues. Germline CDR1 reads SGHTA; CDR2 reads FQGTGA. This CDR3 reads CASSPAGTGVTDTQYF. CDR3 sequence (DNA): TGTGCCAGCAGCCCTGCAGGGACAGGGGTCACAGATACGCAGTATTTT.

The chain recombines TRBV7-3 with TRBJ2-2; 9 positions match TRBD2. Trimming took 5 bases from V and 3 from J; bases not matched to a gene: 7. Per the germline V gene, CDR1 is SGHTA and CDR2 is FQGTGA. CDR3 length equals 16 residues. CDR3 bases: TGTGCCAGCAGCCCCCTAGCGGGGACCCACACCGGGGAGCTGTTTTTT. It codes for CASSPLAGTHTGELFF.

This clone appeared once. The rearrangement uses TRBV5-6 and TRBJ2-3; TRBD2 matches at 8 bases. The CDR3 runs 15 residues. Germline values: CDR1 SGHDT, CDR2 YYEEEE. V lost 3 bases to trimming and J lost 4 bases; unmatched junction nucleotides: 7. CDR3 DNA sequence: TGTGCCAGCAGCTACGGGGGACTAGGGGCAGATACGCAGTATTTT. It encodes CASSYGGLGADTQYF.

The chain joins TRBV19 to TRBJ1-5; D is perhaps TRBD1 (5 bases). The CDR3 sequence is 16 residues long. Germline CDR1 LNHDA, CDR2 SQIVND (reference sequence). Trimming stripped 5 bases from V and 4 bases from J, with 18 bases between. The CDR3 region has the DNA TGTGCCAGTAGTCAGGTCCCCGGGGAGGGGAATCAGCCCCAGCATTTT. Encoded protein: CASSQVPGEGNQPQHF.

V gene TRBV7-2 combines with J gene TRBJ2-7, with 8 bases identical to TRBD1. The V segment lost 1 base and the J segment 5 bases; nucleotides outside the gene matches: 4. CDR1 and CDR2 from the germline V gene are SGHTA and FQGNSA. The length of the CDR3 is 14 residues. For the CDR3, the DNA is TGTGCCAGCAGCTTAGGCAGGGGGCGTGACGAGCAGTACTTC. Translating it yields CASSLGRGRDEQYF.

The chain carries TRBV19 and TRBJ1-2; TRBD1 agrees at 7 bases. The ends lost 4 bases at V and 7 bases at J; junction bases unmatched: 6. The length of the CDR3 is 13 residues. Germline V gives CDR1 LNHDA, CDR2 SQIVND (reference sequence). CDR3: CASSNRGFGGYTF. As DNA, the CDR3 is TGTGCCAGTAGTAACAGGGGCTTTGGTGGCTACACCTTC.

The chain is built from TRBV30 and TRBJ1-2, with 7 bases matching TRBD1. V was clipped by 2 bases and J by 7 bases; unmatched bases: 13. Germline V gives CDR1 GTSNPN, CDR2 SVGIG (reference sequence). The CDR3 runs 15 residues. For the CDR3, the DNA is TGTGCCTGGAGTAAAATTACAGGGGTTAAATCTGGCTACACCTTC. This translates into CAWSKITGVKSGYTF.

This clone was recorded once. The CDR3 DNA reads as TGTGCCACACGGGAGGGTTTGGTCTACGAGCAGTACTTC. Translation: CATREGLVYEQYF. The chain recombines TRBV6-6 with TRBJ2-7, with 8 nucleotides matching TRBD2. The CDR3 sequence is 13 residues long. J lost 3 bases, V lost 10 bases, and 8 bases had no gene match. Germline V gene lookup returns CDR1 MNHNY and CDR2 SVGAGI (reference sequence).

V gene TRBV10-3 combines with J gene TRBJ2-2; 7 nucleotides line up with TRBD1. The length of the CDR3 is 15 residues. J was trimmed by 0 bases and V by 8 bases; bases with no gene match: 6. CDR1 and CDR2 from the germline V gene are ENHRY and SYGVKD. CDR3 protein: CAIRGQLANTGELFF. CDR3 bases: TGTGCCATCCGGGGACAGCTCGCGAACACCGGGGAGCTGTTTTTT.

This clone was detected once. The rearrangement links TRBV7-2 to TRBJ1-1; D is possibly TRBD1 (6 bases). Germline V gene data show CDR1 as SGHTA and CDR2 as FQGNSA. Trimming removed 1 base from V and 1 base from J, with 7 bases in between. The CDR3 is 14 residues long. CDR3 region: CASSLGTENTEAFF. The CDR3 nucleotides read TGTGCCAGCAGCTTAGGGACAGAGAACACTGAAGCTTTCTTT.

The chain is built from TRBV5-1 and TRBJ2-1, with 8 bases aligning to TRBD2. The CDR3 consists of 15 residues. The V gene's germline CDR1 is SGHRS and CDR2 YFSETQ. J lost 4 bases, V lost 0 bases, and 3 bases had no gene match. For the CDR3, the DNA is TGCGCCAGCAGCTTGGAATTAGCGGGGTACAATGAGCAGTTCTTC. This translates into CASSLELAGYNEQFF. Drawing the rest from reference TRBV5-1 and TRBJ2-1, the complete variable domain is KAGVTQTPRYLIKTRGQQVTLSCSPISGHRSVSWYQQTPGQGLQFLFEYFSETQRNKGNFPGRFSGRQFSNSRSEMNVSTLELGDSALYLCASSLELAGYNEQFFGPGTRLTVL.